This T cell receptor beta chain was sequenced in a study of shared clonotypes between healthy human individuals. Across the whole study: Contributing individuals were two females and a few males aged 18 to 49.

The study drew its donors from healthy HIV-negative adults without recent acute infections or vaccinations. Each donor was a Caucasian adult residing in Nashville, Tennessee. The count of this clone is one. At deep level, the assay was performed. The method was immunoSEQ multiplex PCR; TCRdb's version includes in-frame clones alone and lacks a portion of them. The table records some 490,000 clones, approximately 78% of them present only once. The sequenced sample consisted of PBMCs. The source of this sequence is a woman aged 40 to 50 in good health. Some clones in this sample may be carry-over from other donors' samples.

This CDR3 is CASSQEHSGGELFF. For the CDR3, the DNA is TGTGCCAGCAGCCAAGAACATAGCGGCGGGGAGCTGTTTTTT. This chain uses TRBV4-2 with TRBJ2-2; tentatively, D is TRBD2 (6 bases). The CDR3 is 14 amino acids. Germline V CDR1 and CDR2: LGHNA, YNFKEQ. Between the trimmed V and J ends, which lost 0 bases and 7 bases, there was a span of 9 bases.